The 9 T cell receptor beta chains given below trace back to one sample, sequenced in a study of blood T cell repertoires in COVID-19. TCRdb's copy holds only in-frame clones and misses some; the assay was immunoSEQ multiplex PCR. The sample has fewer than 200,000 clones; 86% are singletons. Sequencing was done on a sample of peripheral blood. These receptors were taken from a man between 65 and 79 years old with active or convalescent COVID-19.

The chain carries TRBV5-1 and TRBJ1-2, with a weak D call TRBD1 (5 bases). Germline V lookup: CDR1 SGHRS, CDR2 YFSETQ. The CDR3 is made up of 13 amino acids. With 3 bases removed from V and 6 bases from J, the gap between germline ends came to 12 bases. The DNA for the CDR3 is TGCGCCAGCAGCTCCCAGGGTGGTCATGGCTACACCTTC. Amino acids: CASSSQGGHGYTF.

This chain uses TRBV11-2 with TRBJ2-5; 8 bases are shared with TRBD1. V was clipped by 4 bases and J by 2 bases; unmatched bases: 3. The germline CDR1 and CDR2 sequences are SGHAT and FQNNGV. The CDR3 is 14 residues long. The CDR3 DNA follows: TGTGCCAGCAGCTCGAGACAGGGGCAAGAGACCCAGTACTTC. Protein sequence: CASSSRQGQETQYF.

V gene TRBV27 combines with J gene TRBJ2-3; maybe TRBD1 (7 bases). Deletions cut 4 bases from V and 5 bases from J, with 19 bases between. CDR1 is MNHEY, CDR2 SMNVEV, per germline (reference sequence). The CDR3 extends over 16 amino acids. In nucleotides, the CDR3 is TGTGCCAGCAGTTCTCTGAGGGGGCGGGACCGAGATACGCAGTATTTT. Protein: CASSSLRGRDRDTQYF.

V and J are TRBV19 and TRBJ2-7, with D possibly TRBD2 on 6 matching bases. Trimming cost V 5 bases and J 3 bases, with 11 bases left between them. The CDR3 is 13 amino acids. Germline V lookup: CDR1 LNHDA, CDR2 SQIVND (reference sequence). The CDR3 DNA is TGTGCCAGTAGTCCCGGACTAATCTACGAGCAGTACTTC. Its protein is CASSPGLIYEQYF. Based on the CDR3 plus reference TRBV19 and TRBJ2-7, the full variable domain is DGGITQSPKYLFRKEGQNVTLSCEQNLNHDAMYWYRQDPGQGLRLIYYSQIVNDFQKGDIAEGYSVSREKKESFPLTVTSAQKNPTAFYLCASSPGLIYEQYFGPGTRLTVT.

The chain employs TRBV19 and TRBJ2-7; 8 bases line up with TRBD1. The V and J ends lost 6 bases and 3 bases, in that order; junction bases with no gene match: 4. CDR1 and CDR2 (germline): LNHDA, SQIVND (reference sequence). CDR3 length: 13 residues. CDR3 in DNA: TGTGCCAGTAGCCGTGACAGGGGCTACGAGCAGTACTTC. Translation: CASSRDRGYEQYF.

V is TRBV18 and J is TRBJ1-2; the D is unclear. The germline V and J ends were trimmed by 6 bases and 4 bases, with 15 bases remaining between them. CDR1 and CDR2 from the germline V gene are KGHSH and LQKENI. The CDR3 length is 14 residues. CDR3 nucleotides: TGTGCCAGCTCTTCCATAAAGCCGTCCTATGGCTACACCTTC. Translating it yields CASSSIKPSYGYTF.

V usage is TRBV2 and J usage is TRBJ2-5; D perhaps matches TRBD1 (5 bases). The V gene lost 4 bases and the J gene lost 4 bases, with 13 bases spanning the gap. The CDR3 is 14 amino acids. Germline CDR1 reads SNHLY; CDR2 reads FYNNEI. CDR3 in amino acids: CASSGQGYGETQYF. Written as DNA, the CDR3 is TGTGCCAGCAGTGGTCAGGGTTACGGAGAGACCCAGTACTTC.

J is TRBJ2-2 and V is TRBV13, with TRBD1 identical over 8 bases. The CDR3 runs to 16 residues. Germline CDR1 reads PRHDT; CDR2 reads FYEKMQ (reference sequence). The V gene end was trimmed by 4 bases and the J gene end by 1 base; junction bases not matched to a gene: 5. CDR3 loop: CASSSGTGKNTGELFF. For the CDR3, the DNA is TGTGCCAGCAGCTCCGGGACAGGAAAGAACACCGGGGAGCTGTTTTTT.

The chain combines TRBV5-1 with TRBJ1-4; TRBD1 agrees at 8 bases. This CDR3 is 14 amino acids long. Germline V gives CDR1 SGHRS, CDR2 YFSETQ. V was clipped by 5 bases and J by 7 bases; unmatched bases: 7. CDR3 nucleotide sequence: TGCGCCAGCAGGCCCGGGACAGGACGTGAAAAACTGTTTTTT. Residues: CASRPGTGREKLFF.